This T cell receptor beta chain comes out of a study of identical twins. Trimming removed 3 bases at V and 2 bases at J, with 5 bases between. The germline V gene encodes CDR1 ENHRY and CDR2 SYGVKD. The CDR3 contains 13 residues. Template switching introduced a universal primer site, and the cDNA bore unique molecular identifiers. TCRdb reprocessed the 5' RACE reads via MiXCR and lists one record per CDR3 protein. The sample contains some 250,000 distinct CDR3 sequences, roughly 7.1% of which appear only once. Whole-study results and caveats: Cross-sectional statistics, not tracking of the same donors, supported the conclusions. Researchers reported excess low generation probability among twin-shared out-of-frame alpha sequences.

This clonotype was recorded at least ten times. Its cognate antigen is unknown. The sample was also reused in another study, on T cells expressing NK-cell markers.

The TCR originated in a woman between 18 and 30 years old in good health. The chain joins TRBV10-3 to TRBJ1-5, with D unclear. The sample consisted of CD8+ T cells sorted from blood. CDR3 in DNA: TGTGCCATCAGTGATGGGCGCAATCAGCCCCAGCATTTT. It encodes CAISDGRNQPQHF.